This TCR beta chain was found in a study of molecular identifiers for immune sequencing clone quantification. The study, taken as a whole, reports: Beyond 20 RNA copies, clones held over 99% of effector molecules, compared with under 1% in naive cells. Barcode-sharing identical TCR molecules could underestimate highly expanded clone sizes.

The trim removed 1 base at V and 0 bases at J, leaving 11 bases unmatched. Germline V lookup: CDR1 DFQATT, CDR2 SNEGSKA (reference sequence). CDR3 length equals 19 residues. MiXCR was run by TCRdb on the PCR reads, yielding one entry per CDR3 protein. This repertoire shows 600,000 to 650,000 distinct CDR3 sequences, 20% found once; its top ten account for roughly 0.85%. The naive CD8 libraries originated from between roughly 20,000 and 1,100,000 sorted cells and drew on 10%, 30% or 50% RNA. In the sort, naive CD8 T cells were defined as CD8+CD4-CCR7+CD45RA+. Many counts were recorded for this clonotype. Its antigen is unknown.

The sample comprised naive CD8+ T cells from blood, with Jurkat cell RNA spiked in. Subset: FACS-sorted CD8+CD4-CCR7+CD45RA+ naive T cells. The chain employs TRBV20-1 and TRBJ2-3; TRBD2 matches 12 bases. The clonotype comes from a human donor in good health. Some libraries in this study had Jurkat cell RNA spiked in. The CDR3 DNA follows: TGCAGTGCTAGAGGGGCTAGCGGGGGGGCGGGTATCAGCACAGATACGCAGTATTTT. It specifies CSARGASGGAGISTDTQYF.